This T cell receptor beta chain was captured in a study of T cells after yellow fever vaccination. Study details: In the case of low-cell-number fractions, SMART-Seq v4 Ultra Low Input was used for preparation. Findings and caveats of the study: Re-detected after boosting: most primary clones, around 96% of CD4 and about 85% of CD8.

A single record per CDR3 protein comes from TCRdb applying MiXCR to the 5' RACE reads. The sample includes some 560,000 distinct CDR3 sequences, roughly a fifth of them seen just once. Trimming cost V 8 bases and J 0 bases; bases outside gene matches: 9. The germline gives CDR1 MNHNS, CDR2 SASEGT. This CDR3 has 16 residues. As concerns this clonotype: Its specificity is not known.

The receptor was isolated from a man aged 25 to 40 who received the YFV17D yellow fever vaccine. The chain couples TRBV6-1 to TRBJ2-1, with TRBD2 identical over 8 bases. The sequenced sample was PBMCs, obtained 15 days after the yellow fever booster vaccination. The CDR3 sequence: CASGRAGVGSYNEQFF. CDR3 nucleotides: TGTGCCAGCGGCCGAGCGGGAGTTGGCTCCTACAATGAGCAGTTCTTC.